Sequencing of this T cell receptor beta chain was carried out in a study of OX40 agonist ivuxolimab in advanced cancers. Study-wide background: Six ivuxolimab dose levels, 0.01 to 10 mg/kg, were given intravenously every 2 weeks. General study points: In general, CD8+ T cells held more expanded clones than CD4+ did, on average. Circulating CD4+ and CD8+ T cells showed clonal expansion by week 6 at 0.1 to 3.0 mg/kg.

The junction had 3 bases not matched to a gene; V was cut back by 0 bases and J by 2 bases. Germline CDR1 and CDR2: ENHRY and SYGVKD. This CDR3 region has 16 residues. The table came from immunoSEQ multiplex PCR; TCRdb's copy has only in-frame clones and leaves some out. The table lists about 79,000 clones, about 84% of them singletons. Turning to this clone: Its antigen is currently unknown.

The investigators sampled blood at baseline, at cycle 4 day 1, and at cycle 7 day 1. The sample here was CD4+ or CD8+ T cells sorted from blood, taken in a trial of the OX40 agonist ivuxolimab. The chain joins TRBV10-3 to TRBJ2-3, with TRBD2 identical over 9 bases. The TCR originated in an adult with an advanced solid tumor such as melanoma, head and neck, liver or kidney cancer. As DNA, the CDR3 is TGTGCCATCAGTGAGTCTGTAGCGGGGGACACAGATACGCAGTATTTT. This sequence encodes CAISESVAGDTDTQYF.